This record looks at one T cell receptor beta chain sequence and its context. This receptor's antigen is unknown. No clone much larger than this one lies a single base away; base qualities are absent. The record originates from a study of T cells in Graves' hyperthyroidism and ophthalmopathy (dated by TCRdb to the late 2010s). In terms of the full investigation: Peripheral blood samples were taken at the time of initial diagnosis, prior to any treatment. An independent validation cohort of fewer than 20 hyperthyroidism patients and approximately 17 patients who later progressed to ophthalmopathy tested prospective prediction of ophthalmopathy. TCR Vbeta CDR3 sequencing of 120 to 150 peripheral blood samples (over 40 ophthalmopathy, over 70 hyperthyroidism and roughly 17 progressor patients) is reported in the paper. The approximately 90 discovery patients were randomly split 7:3 into training and test sets. Once sampling was done, hyperthyroidism patients were given methimazole at a starting dose of 30 mg daily, whereas ophthalmopathy patients were given high-dose intravenous methylprednisolone. Thyroid tissue and blood T-cell repertoires from roughly six Graves' hyperthyroidism patients were also compared in the study. To identify distinguishing TCR V-J signatures, a discovery cohort of 90 to 100 patients was used, comprising some 45 with Graves' ophthalmopathy and approximately 58 with stable Graves' hyperthyroidism.

The hyperthyroidism patients were between 18 and 65 years old and newly diagnosed, with a disease duration of less than 2 months. The study excluded patients with uncontrolled infections, other autoimmune diseases, pregnancy or lactation. Clinical symptoms, serum thyroxine and TRAb, thyroid ultrasound, and orbital computed tomography formed the basis for the diagnoses. Blood from progressor patients was collected at the time of first diagnosis with hyperthyroidism, before any ophthalmopathy symptoms had appeared. PBMCs were isolated from 7.5 to 10 ml of fresh peripheral blood by Ficoll-Paque density gradient centrifugation. Progressor patients were initially diagnosed with Graves' hyperthyroidism and developed ophthalmopathy during follow-up. Total RNA was extracted with Trizol reagent, and quality was checked on an Agilent 2100 Bioanalyzer. TCR beta CDR3 regions were amplified from RNA transcripts. For the first round of RT-PCR on the TCR CDR3, the HTBI primer set was used together with the Qiagen OneStep RT-PCR kit. A second multiplex PCR round built the libraries, followed by size selection and purification. The libraries were sequenced on an Illumina HiSeq2000 using paired-end 100 bp reads. On the study's bioinformatics: Raw data were processed with SOAPnuke, discarding reads with adapters, uncalled bases, mean Phred below 15, or no exact constant-primer or identifier match. COPE v1.2.5 was used to merge high-quality paired reads, and clonotypes were defined as unique nucleotide sequences. Clonotypes were aligned to IMGT TRBV, TRBD and TRBJ reference segments using MiTCR v1.1. The analysis was restricted to V-J combinations with a frequency above 0.0001, which together covered 99.2% of the repertoires. The TCS score was defined as the ratio of F50 (clonal expansion) to E x V (chaos), calculated using BLOSUM62-based TCRdist between CDR3 peptides within each V-J. Welch's t-statistics and random forest reduced some 510 V-J features to 13, which were used in a naive Bayes classifier (R e1071). Starting from the raw public reads, TCRdb applied fastp trimming at Q25, assembled clones with MiXCR and retained in-frame beta chains. Entries are consolidated by CDR3 protein sequence, retaining the most common genes and DNA. In this record, the V and J calls reflect TCRdb's handling and not the investigators' own analysis. The table for this sample lists 250,000 to 300,000 distinct CDR3 sequences; just over 14% of them were counted only once. The ten largest make up about an eighth of the sample.

Study-level results and caveats: In validation, the model predicted progression to ophthalmopathy with around 71% sensitivity and roughly 75% specificity, a median of approximately 6.7 months before onset. In cross-validation, a model built on a 13 V-J signature told ophthalmopathy apart from stable hyperthyroidism with approximately 90% sensitivity and around 83% specificity, and in testing the same model reached 80%/75%. No statistical method was used to set the sample size in advance, and investigators knew the group allocation. Blood samples also contained most of the expanded thyroid clonotypes (frequency above 0.001), which suggests that blood repertoires may reflect thyroid immune responses.

Trimming takes 3 bases from V and 3 bases from J, and the germline ends sit 17 bases apart. The CDR3 sequence holds 15 residues, the cysteine and phenylalanine included. This entry keeps only the CDR3 DNA: 45 bases, framed from base 1. From the germline V gene (reference sequence), CDR1 is DFQATT and CDR2 is SNEGSKA. Input material: blood. The chain couples TRBV20-1 to TRBJ1-1; TRBD1 is a weak D gene call, 5 bases matching. The origin of this receptor is a middle-aged woman with Graves' hyperthyroidism that later progressed to Graves' ophthalmopathy. The nucleotide sequence reads TGCAGTGCTAGCAGGGTGGGGCAGCCATACACTGAAGCTTTCTTT. It codes for CSASRVGQPYTEAFF.